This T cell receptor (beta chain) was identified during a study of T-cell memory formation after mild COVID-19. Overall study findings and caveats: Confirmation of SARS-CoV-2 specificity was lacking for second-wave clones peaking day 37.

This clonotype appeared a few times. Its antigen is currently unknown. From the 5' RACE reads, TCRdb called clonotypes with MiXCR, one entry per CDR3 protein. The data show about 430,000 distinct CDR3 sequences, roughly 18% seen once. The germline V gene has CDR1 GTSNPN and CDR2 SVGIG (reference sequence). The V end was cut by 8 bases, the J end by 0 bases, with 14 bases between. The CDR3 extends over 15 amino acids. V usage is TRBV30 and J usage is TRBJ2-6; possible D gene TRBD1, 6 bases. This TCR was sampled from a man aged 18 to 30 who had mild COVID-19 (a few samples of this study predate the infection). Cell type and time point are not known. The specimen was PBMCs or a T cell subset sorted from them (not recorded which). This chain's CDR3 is CAGGQTSSGANVLTF. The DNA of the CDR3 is TGTGCCGGTGGACAGACATCCTCTGGGGCCAACGTCCTGACTTTC. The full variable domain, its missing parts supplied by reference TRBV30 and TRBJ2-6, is SQTIHQWPATLVQPVGSPLSLECTVEGTSNPNLYWYRQAAGRGLQLLFYSVGIGQISSEVPQNLSASRPQDRQFILSSKKLLLSDSGFYLCAGGQTSSGANVLTFGAGSRLTVL.